Below, 23 T cell receptor beta chains from the same sample are listed, as sequenced in a study of blood T cell repertoires in COVID-19. Sequenced by immunoSEQ multiplex PCR; TCRdb stores in-frame clones only, minus some. The repertoire holds about 99,000 clones, 70% to 90% seen once, with approximately 2% in the top ten. The specimen sequenced was peripheral blood. All receptors derive from a man aged 50 to 59 with COVID-19, enrolled during active disease.

V and J are TRBV15 and TRBJ1-3; D gene ambiguous. CDR1 and CDR2 from the germline V gene are LNHNV and YYDKDF (reference sequence). Between the trimmed V and J ends, which lost 5 bases and 0 bases, there was a span of 8 bases. The CDR3 has 14 amino acids. The CDR3 sequence: CATSVVSSGNTIYF. CDR3 sequence (DNA): TGTGCCACCAGCGTAGTTAGCTCTGGAAACACCATATATTTT.

This clone was recorded only once. The chain recombines TRBV5-3 with TRBJ1-2; TRBD1 is a possible D gene (6 bases). TRBV5-3 is an ORF, and what it does is uncertain. This CDR3 comprises 16 residues. The V end was cut by 0 bases, the J end by 3 bases, with 15 bases between. The CDR3 reads CARSLGMGEGDYGYTF. In DNA form, the CDR3 reads TGTGCCAGAAGCTTGGGCATGGGAGAGGGGGACTATGGCTACACCTTC.

This sequence joins TRBV7-3 and TRBJ2-1, with D possibly being TRBD1 (6 bases). The length of the CDR3 is 16 residues. V shed 5 bases and J shed 9 bases, with 23 bases lying between them. The germline V gene has CDR1 SGHTA and CDR2 FQGTGA. CDR3 coding DNA: TGTGCCAGCAGCACCCGCGCCGTAAATAGCAGGGGTGAGCAGTTCTTC. Translated: CASSTRAVNSRGEQFF.

The rearrangement uses TRBV11-2 and TRBJ1-3; D might be TRBD1 (5 bases). The V gene's germline CDR1 is SGHAT and CDR2 FQNNGV. The CDR3 contains 17 residues. V lost 1 base and J 4 bases, leaving 17 bases between the germline ends. The CDR3 region is CASSLGVGTFKGNTIYF. The CDR3 coding sequence is TGTGCCAGCAGCTTAGGTGTCGGGACTTTCAAAGGAAACACCATATATTTT.

The rearrangement joins TRBV2 to TRBJ1-6; D is perhaps TRBD1 (6 bases). Germline V CDR1 and CDR2: SNHLY, FYNNEI. The CDR3 length is 14 residues. The V and J ends lost 5 bases and 7 bases respectively, with 12 bases between them. The CDR3 is CASSYRVVNSPLHF. The CDR3 nucleotides read TGTGCCAGCAGTTACAGGGTAGTAAATTCACCCCTCCACTTT.

There are a few counts of this clone. The sample has other DNA sequences that encode this CDR3 too. The J gene is TRBJ2-7, the V gene TRBV7-3, with 11 bases identical to TRBD1. Germline lookup yields CDR1 SGHTA and CDR2 FQGTGA. CDR3 length equals 13 residues. V gave up 5 bases and J gave up 6 bases; unmatched junction bases: 3. CDR3 amino acids: CASSPGTGGEQYF. In DNA, the CDR3 is TGTGCCAGCAGCCCCGGGACAGGGGGCGAGCAGTACTTC.

The chain recombines TRBV21-1 with TRBJ1-5. TRBV21-1 is classified as a pseudogene. This CDR3 has 17 residues. The CDR3 loop reads CASSKEAGRHSNQPQHF. The CDR3 nucleotides read TGTGCCAGCAGCAAAGAGGCGGGTAGACATAGCAATCAGCCCCAGCATTTT.

The rearrangement links TRBV30 to TRBJ1-4; no definite D call. Germline V gene lookup returns CDR1 GTSNPN and CDR2 SVGIG (reference sequence). The CDR3 spans 13 residues. Deletions cut 3 bases from V and 4 bases from J, with 9 bases between. CDR3: CAWSKGGNEKLFF. The DNA for the CDR3 is TGTGCCTGGAGCAAGGGAGGTAATGAAAAACTGTTTTTT.

The chain combines TRBV7-2 with TRBJ2-1; 8 positions match TRBD2. V shed 2 bases and J 6 bases; nucleotides not matched to a gene: 9. Germline assignment: CDR1 SGHTA and CDR2 FQGNSA. This CDR3 comprises 16 residues. DNA of the CDR3: TGTGCCAGCAGCTTATTTTCCGGGGGGGTAAGCAATGAGCAGTTCTTC. This sequence encodes CASSLFSGGVSNEQFF.

This clone was detected once. The chain links TRBV15 to TRBJ2-3; 9 bases align to TRBD2. CDR3 length: 13 residues. Germline V lookup: CDR1 LNHNV, CDR2 YYDKDF (reference sequence). Germline trimming cut 8 bases from V and 5 bases from J; bases unmatched to any gene: 5. The CDR3 sequence is CATASGGRDTQYF. CDR3 bases: TGTGCCACCGCAAGCGGGGGGAGAGATACGCAGTATTTT. The entire variable domain, with the rest obtained from reference TRBV15 and TRBJ2-3, is as follows: DAMVIQNPRYQVTQFGKPVTLSCSQTLNHNVMYWYQQKSSQAPKLLFHYYDKDFNNEADTPDNFQSRRPNTSFCFLDIRSPGLGDTAMYLCATASGGRDTQYFGPGTRLTVL.

V gene TRBV6-5 combines with J gene TRBJ1-4, with D unclear. Trimming removed 6 bases at V and 8 bases at J, with 13 bases between. Germline-derived CDR1 and CDR2 are MNHEY and SVGAGI. The CDR3 is 13 residues long. The CDR3: CASSPGWKEKLFF. DNA of the CDR3: TGTGCCAGCAGCCCGGGATGGAAGGAAAAACTGTTTTTT.

The genes are TRBV27 and TRBJ2-7; possibly TRBD1 for D (5 bases). The V end lost 6 bases, the J end lost 0 bases, and 12 bases lay between the germline ends. Germline V gene sequence: CDR1 MNHEY, CDR2 SMNVEV (reference sequence). The CDR3 totals 14 residues. In DNA, the CDR3 is TGTGCCAGCAGGCCCTGGACATCCTCCTACGAGCAGTACTTC. Protein sequence: CASRPWTSSYEQYF.

The sample holds a few counts of this clone. The V gene is TRBV5-8, the J gene TRBJ1-2; no definite D call. V dropped 7 bases and J dropped 2 bases, with 9 bases sitting between them. The germline CDR1 and CDR2 sequences are SGHTS and YDEGEE. The CDR3 is 12 amino acids. In DNA form, the CDR3 reads TGTGCCAGCGTGAGGGCCAACTATGGCTACACCTTC. The encoded protein is CASVRANYGYTF.

V gene TRBV7-2 combines with J gene TRBJ1-2, with TRBD1 matching over 7 bases. Unmatched junction bases numbered 7, after V lost 5 bases and J lost 7 bases. CDR1 and CDR2 from the germline V gene are SGHTA and FQGNSA. The CDR3 sequence is 13 residues long. CDR3 amino acids: CASSPLGTAGYTF. The CDR3 DNA reads as TGTGCCAGCAGCCCCCTCGGGACAGCTGGCTACACCTTC.

V and J are TRBV4-2 and TRBJ2-1; no definite D call. The CDR3 sequence is 14 residues long. The V gene's germline CDR1 is LGHNA and CDR2 YNFKEQ. The V gene lost 0 bases and the J gene lost 4 bases, with 7 bases spanning the gap. The CDR3 coding sequence is TGTGCCAGCAGCCAAGATCGAGAATACAATGAGCAGTTCTTC. This translates into CASSQDREYNEQFF.

The chain has TRBV11-3 and TRBJ2-1, with D perhaps TRBD2 (6 bases). This CDR3 region has 13 residues. The V end was cut by 6 bases, the J end by 4 bases, with 10 bases between. The germline CDR1 and CDR2 sequences are SGHNT and YENEEA. CDR3 coding DNA: TGTGCCAGCAGTCGGGGGAGTTACAATGAGCAGTTCTTC. The encoded protein is CASSRGSYNEQFF.

The genes are TRBV24-1 and TRBJ1-1, with TRBD1 as a possible D gene (5 bases). This CDR3 comprises 15 residues. CDR1 is KGHDR and CDR2 is SFDVKD in the germline V gene. Trimming removed 4 bases at V and 3 bases at J, with 14 bases between. CDR3 amino acids: CATSDPQRGDTEAFF. CDR3 sequence (DNA): TGTGCCACCAGTGACCCACAGCGGGGGGACACTGAAGCTTTCTTT.

This clone has only a few counts. This sequence joins TRBV4-1 and TRBJ1-1, with 7 bases fitting TRBD1. The CDR3 is 11 amino acids. Trimming cost V 7 bases and J 11 bases; bases outside gene matches: 7. Germline V gene data show CDR1 as MGHRA and CDR2 as YSYEKL. CDR3 residues: CASTGGLEAFF. CDR3 DNA sequence: TGCGCCAGCACAGGGGGGCTGGAGGCTTTCTTT.

This rearrangement joins TRBV4-2 to TRBJ1-5; the D gene is possibly TRBD1 (6 bases). The V gene lost 1 base and the J gene lost 3 bases, with 13 bases spanning the gap. There are 16 residues in the CDR3. Germline CDR1 LGHNA, CDR2 YNFKEQ. In DNA form, the CDR3 reads TGTGCCAGCAGCCAAGGGGGGGGCTTAGTCAATCAGCCCCAGCATTTT. Protein sequence: CASSQGGGLVNQPQHF.

The chain links TRBV5-4 to TRBJ2-2; weak D call: TRBD1 (6 bases). CDR3 size: 14 residues. Germline V CDR1 and CDR2: SGHNT, YYREEE (reference sequence). V lost 0 bases, J lost 6 bases, and 9 bases lay in between. The CDR3 region has the DNA TGTGCCAGCAGCTTGGAGAAGGGGGCCGGGGAGCTGTTTTTT. Its translation is CASSLEKGAGELFF.

This clone was counted a single time. This sequence joins TRBV2 and TRBJ1-5; 7 bases match TRBD1. V dropped 4 bases and J dropped 6; count of bases not matched to a gene: 6. This CDR3 has 14 amino acids. The V gene's germline CDR1 is SNHLY and CDR2 FYNNEI. CDR3 region: CASSAETGTQPQHF. In nucleotides, the CDR3 is TGTGCCAGCAGTGCCGAGACAGGGACTCAGCCCCAGCATTTT.

The chain joins TRBV12-3 or TRBV12-4 to TRBJ2-5; D is possibly TRBD2 (5 bases). The germline V and J ends were trimmed by 5 bases and 5 bases, with 12 bases remaining between them. This CDR3 has 13 amino acids. In nucleotides, the CDR3 is TGTGCCAGCAGTGGACTCCCGGGGGAGACCCAGTACTTC. Its translation: CASSGLPGETQYF.

The V call is TRBV14, the J call TRBJ2-2; the D is unclear. V shed 3 bases and J shed 2 bases, with 7 bases lying between them. CDR1 and CDR2 (germline): SGHDN, FVKESK. The CDR3 extends over 14 amino acids. This CDR3 reads CASSHQTNTGELFF. The CDR3 nucleotides read TGTGCCAGCAGCCACCAGACAAACACCGGGGAGCTGTTTTTT.